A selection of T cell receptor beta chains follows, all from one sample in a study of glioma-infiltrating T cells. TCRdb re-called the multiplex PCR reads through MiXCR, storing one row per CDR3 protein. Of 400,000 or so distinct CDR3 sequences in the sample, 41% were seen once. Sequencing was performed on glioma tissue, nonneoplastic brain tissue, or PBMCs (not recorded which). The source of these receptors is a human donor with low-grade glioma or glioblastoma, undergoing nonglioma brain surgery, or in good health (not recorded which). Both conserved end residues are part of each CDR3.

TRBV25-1,CASSEFGAQGQEQYF
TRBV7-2,CASSLAPLGGGISYEQYF
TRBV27,CASSFSRGAGNTIYF
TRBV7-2,CASSLMGTDEKLFF
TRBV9,CASSVTSSYYGYTF
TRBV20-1,CSARDHEHEQYF
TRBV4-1,CASSHGTRPSYEQYF
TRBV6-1,CASKNSNQPRHF
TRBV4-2,CASSQDPSGIGETQYF
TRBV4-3,CASSPAQGEQYF
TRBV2,CASGEGWGDTEASF
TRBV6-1,CASSEPLRRNTEAFF
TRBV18,CASSPRRLAGWNEQFF
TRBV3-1,CASSQGPDNEQFF
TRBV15,CATSRGRSHEQHF
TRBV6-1,CASSHQGASTDTQYF
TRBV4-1,CASSQDGNYYEQYF
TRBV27,CASSLTVENIQYF
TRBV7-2,CASSPALEQYF
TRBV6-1,CASSVVPGHQETQFF
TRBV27,CASSRRRHNQPQHF
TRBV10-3,CAISVGTGAEAFF
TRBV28,CASSSPFGGNTEALF
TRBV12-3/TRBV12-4,CASSQGRRTNEKLFF
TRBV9,CASSTGTNEKLFF
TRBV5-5,CASSLAPLGPEAFF
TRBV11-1,CASSYQYEQFF
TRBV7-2,CASSSTGPNSGNTIYF
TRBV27,CASSLSYASTENTEAFF
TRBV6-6,CASSYSPGGQFF
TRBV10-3,CAISESYRGYEQYF
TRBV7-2,CASSTTGVWSYEQYF